These T cell receptor beta chains were read from a single sample in a study of T cells in Graves' hyperthyroidism and ophthalmopathy. TCRdb itself ran the multiplex PCR reads through MiXCR, one entry per CDR3 protein. The sample shows some 300,000 distinct CDR3 sequences, roughly 19% of them seen only once. What was sequenced was blood. These receptors originate from a man in his forties or fifties with Graves' ophthalmopathy. CDR3s include the opening cysteine and the closing phenylalanine or tryptophan. Fields, in order: J gene, D gene, clone size, V gene, CDR3 protein, CDR3 DNA. D genes are given only for firm matches. For some rows the clone size is stated as once, few or many, or as a class when expanded; others skip it.

J gene: TRBJ2-7; D gene: .; clone size: many; V gene: TRBV27; CDR3 protein: CASSFRGTEQYF; CDR3 DNA: TGTGCCAGCAGTTTTAGGGGAACCGAGCAGTACTTC
J gene: TRBJ2-2; D gene: .; clone size: few; V gene: TRBV5-1; CDR3 protein: CASSLATANTGELFF; CDR3 DNA: TGCGCCAGCAGCTTGGCTACAGCAAACACCGGGGAGCTGTTTTTT
J gene: TRBJ2-7; D gene: .; clone size: .; V gene: TRBV7-9; CDR3 protein: CASGRMGEQYF; CDR3 DNA: TGTGCCAGCGGCCGCATGGGGGAGCAGTACTTC
J gene: TRBJ2-1; D gene: TRBD1; clone size: .; V gene: TRBV20-1; CDR3 protein: CSARDRVGAILYNEQFF; CDR3 DNA: TGCAGTGCTCGCGACAGGGTTGGGGCGATACTGTACAATGAGCAGTTCTTC
J gene: TRBJ1-1; D gene: TRBD1; clone size: few; V gene: TRBV5-8; CDR3 protein: CASSFGDRGWTEAFF; CDR3 DNA: TGTGCCAGCAGCTTTGGGGACAGGGGATGGACTGAAGCTTTCTTT
J gene: TRBJ2-7; D gene: .; clone size: .; V gene: TRBV24-1; CDR3 protein: CATSEGRSSYEQYF; CDR3 DNA: TGTGCCACCAGTGAGGGGAGGTCCTCCTACGAGCAGTACTTC
J gene: TRBJ1-6; D gene: .; clone size: .; V gene: TRBV30; CDR3 protein: CAWMRDYNSPLHF; CDR3 DNA: TGTGCCTGGATGCGGGACTATAATTCACCCCTCCACTTT
J gene: TRBJ2-7; D gene: TRBD1; clone size: .; V gene: TRBV2; CDR3 protein: CASSDTGGPYEQYF; CDR3 DNA: TGTGCCAGCAGTGATACAGGGGGCCCCTACGAGCAGTACTTC
J gene: TRBJ2-3; D gene: .; clone size: few; V gene: TRBV7-9; CDR3 protein: CASSPVTEPSTDTQYF; CDR3 DNA: TGTGCCAGCAGCCCCGTGACAGAGCCTAGCACAGATACGCAGTATTTT
J gene: TRBJ2-3; D gene: TRBD2; clone size: many; V gene: TRBV7-2; CDR3 protein: CASSKGLAGADTQYF; CDR3 DNA: TGTGCCAGCAGCAAGGGACTAGCGGGGGCAGATACGCAGTATTTT
J gene: TRBJ1-1; D gene: .; clone size: .; V gene: TRBV2; CDR3 protein: CASSEGGSSEKAFF; CDR3 DNA: TGTGCCAGCAGTGAAGGGGGCAGTTCAGAAAAAGCTTTCTTT
J gene: TRBJ2-2; D gene: .; clone size: .; V gene: TRBV12-3/TRBV12-4; CDR3 protein: CASSGLFGGELFF; CDR3 DNA: TGTGCCAGCAGCGGGTTGTTTGGCGGGGAGCTGTTTTTT
J gene: TRBJ1-5; D gene: .; clone size: many; V gene: TRBV30; CDR3 protein: CAWSVGGNQPQHF; CDR3 DNA: TGTGCCTGGAGTGTGGGAGGGAATCAGCCCCAGCATTTT
J gene: TRBJ2-7; D gene: TRBD2; clone size: many; V gene: TRBV20-1; CDR3 protein: CSGSGSGYEQYF; CDR3 DNA: TGCAGTGGTAGCGGGAGTGGTTACGAGCAGTACTTC
J gene: TRBJ2-3; D gene: TRBD2; clone size: .; V gene: TRBV7-3; CDR3 protein: CASSQEAGRTDTQYF; CDR3 DNA: TGTGCCAGCAGCCAAGAAGCGGGACGGACAGATACGCAGTATTTT
J gene: TRBJ1-3; D gene: .; clone size: few; V gene: TRBV12-3/TRBV12-4; CDR3 protein: CASTSWGRSFGNTICF; CDR3 DNA: TGTGCCAGCACCTCCTGGGGGCGTTCTTTTGGAAACACCATATGTTTT
J gene: TRBJ1-6; D gene: .; clone size: .; V gene: TRBV6-1; CDR3 protein: CASSQTHGGSPLHF; CDR3 DNA: TGTGCCAGCAGCCAAACCCACGGAGGTTCACCCCTCCACTTT
J gene: TRBJ2-3; D gene: .; clone size: few; V gene: TRBV19; CDR3 protein: CASSIGADGDTQYF; CDR3 DNA: TGTGCCAGTAGTATCGGGGCGGACGGAGATACGCAGTATTTT
J gene: TRBJ2-7; D gene: .; clone size: .; V gene: TRBV5-6; CDR3 protein: CASNTGTGVYEQYF; CDR3 DNA: TGTGCCAGCAATACCGGGACGGGGGTTTACGAGCAGTACTTC
J gene: TRBJ1-5; D gene: TRBD1; clone size: .; V gene: TRBV4-1; CDR3 protein: CASSPGQGGNQAQHF; CDR3 DNA: TGCGCCAGCAGCCCGGGACAGGGAGGCAATCAGGCCCAGCATTTT
J gene: TRBJ2-1; D gene: TRBD1; clone size: many; V gene: TRBV28; CDR3 protein: CASSTGRDRLFEQFF; CDR3 DNA: TGTGCCAGCAGTACCGGACGGGACAGACTTTTTGAGCAGTTCTTC
J gene: TRBJ2-3; D gene: TRBD1; clone size: many; V gene: TRBV27; CDR3 protein: CASSSTGGRTDTQYF; CDR3 DNA: TGTGCCAGCAGTTCAACAGGGGGCCGAACAGATACGCAGTATTTT
J gene: TRBJ1-6; D gene: TRBD1; clone size: few; V gene: TRBV27; CDR3 protein: CASSFVTGTGGGRESLHF; CDR3 DNA: TGTGCCAGCAGTTTCGTCACCGGGACAGGGGGCGGTCGGGAGTCCCTCCACTTT
J gene: TRBJ2-2; D gene: .; clone size: many; V gene: TRBV30; CDR3 protein: CAWSARDTLRKGVTGELFF; CDR3 DNA: TGTGCCTGGAGTGCCCGGGACACGCTCAGGAAAGGGGTCACCGGGGAGCTGTTTTTT
J gene: TRBJ2-1; D gene: .; clone size: .; V gene: TRBV29-1; CDR3 protein: CSVGLGPGEQFF; CDR3 DNA: TGCAGCGTTGGTCTAGGGCCGGGTGAGCAGTTCTTC
J gene: TRBJ1-1; D gene: .; clone size: .; V gene: TRBV7-9; CDR3 protein: CASSFGEGRRTEAFF; CDR3 DNA: TGTGCCAGCAGCTTCGGGGAGGGGAGGAGGACTGAAGCTTTCTTT
J gene: TRBJ1-2; D gene: .; clone size: .; V gene: TRBV4-1; CDR3 protein: CASSQDLIRDIKTHGYTF; CDR3 DNA: TGCGCCAGCAGCCAAGATTTAATCCGGGACATAAAAACGCATGGCTACACCTTC
J gene: TRBJ2-7; D gene: .; clone size: few; V gene: TRBV11-2; CDR3 protein: CASSLGVTYEQYF; CDR3 DNA: TGTGCCAGCAGCTTAGGGGTCACCTACGAGCAGTACTTC
J gene: TRBJ2-7; D gene: TRBD2; clone size: .; V gene: TRBV28; CDR3 protein: CASGRVGNEQYF; CDR3 DNA: TGTGCCAGCGGGAGGGTCGGCAACGAGCAGTACTTC
J gene: TRBJ1-4; D gene: TRBD1; clone size: many; V gene: TRBV7-2; CDR3 protein: CASSLDRGIEKLFF; CDR3 DNA: TGTGCCAGCAGCTTGGACAGGGGAATTGAAAAACTGTTTTTT
J gene: TRBJ2-1; D gene: .; clone size: many; V gene: TRBV29-1; CDR3 protein: CSVAVDEVQNEQFF; CDR3 DNA: TGCAGCGTTGCGGTGGATGAGGTGCAAAATGAGCAGTTCTTC
J gene: TRBJ1-5; D gene: TRBD1; clone size: few; V gene: TRBV28; CDR3 protein: CASSTRYRGVDQPQHF; CDR3 DNA: TGTGCCAGCAGTACTAGATACAGGGGTGTTGATCAGCCCCAGCATTTT
J gene: TRBJ2-2; D gene: .; clone size: few; V gene: TRBV28; CDR3 protein: CASRAGGRFTGELFF; CDR3 DNA: TGTGCCAGCAGGGCAGGAGGGCGGTTCACCGGGGAGCTGTTTTTT
J gene: TRBJ2-7; D gene: .; clone size: many; V gene: TRBV20-1; CDR3 protein: CSALWGGRYEQYF; CDR3 DNA: TGCAGTGCTCTCTGGGGTGGGAGATACGAGCAGTACTTC
J gene: TRBJ1-4; D gene: TRBD1; clone size: .; V gene: TRBV3-1; CDR3 protein: CASATGTGEKLFF; CDR3 DNA: TGTGCCAGCGCCACCGGGACAGGGGAGAAACTGTTTTTT
J gene: TRBJ2-1; D gene: TRBD2; clone size: many; V gene: TRBV11-1; CDR3 protein: CASSLMGLAGDNEQFF; CDR3 DNA: TGTGCCAGCAGCTTAATGGGACTAGCGGGAGACAATGAGCAGTTCTTC
J gene: TRBJ1-1; D gene: .; clone size: few; V gene: TRBV6-2/TRBV6-3; CDR3 protein: CASSVGRRGRTEAFF; CDR3 DNA: TGTGCCAGCAGTGTGGGACGGCGGGGGCGCACTGAAGCTTTCTTT
J gene: TRBJ2-5; D gene: TRBD2; clone size: .; V gene: TRBV5-1; CDR3 protein: CASSRGASGLSGETQYF; CDR3 DNA: TGCGCCAGCAGCCGTGGGGCTAGCGGCCTATCGGGGGAGACCCAGTACTTC
J gene: TRBJ1-5; D gene: .; clone size: few; V gene: TRBV18; CDR3 protein: CASSPDGGAQPQHF; CDR3 DNA: TGTGCCAGCTCACCCGACGGGGGAGCTCAGCCCCAGCATTTT
J gene: TRBJ1-3; D gene: .; clone size: few; V gene: TRBV2; CDR3 protein: CASERGSSGNTIYF; CDR3 DNA: TGTGCCAGCGAGAGGGGAAGCTCTGGAAACACCATATATTTT
J gene: TRBJ2-3; D gene: TRBD2; clone size: .; V gene: TRBV20-1; CDR3 protein: CSAPLPTSGISDTQYF; CDR3 DNA: TGCAGTGCGCCTCTCCCGACTAGCGGGATCTCAGATACGCAGTATTTT
J gene: TRBJ2-5; D gene: TRBD1; clone size: .; V gene: TRBV5-6; CDR3 protein: CASSFLGTAQETQYF; CDR3 DNA: TGTGCCAGCAGCTTTCTCGGGACAGCCCAAGAGACCCAGTACTTC
J gene: TRBJ2-7; D gene: TRBD2; clone size: many; V gene: TRBV20-1; CDR3 protein: CSARLAPYEQYF; CDR3 DNA: TGCAGTGCCAGACTAGCCCCCTACGAGCAGTACTTC
J gene: TRBJ2-7; D gene: .; clone size: .; V gene: TRBV15; CDR3 protein: CATSRDQKYEQYF; CDR3 DNA: TGTGCCACCAGCAGAGACCAAAAATACGAGCAGTACTTC
J gene: TRBJ1-5; D gene: .; clone size: many; V gene: TRBV20-1; CDR3 protein: CSATAWGGRGNQPQHF; CDR3 DNA: TGCAGTGCGACCGCCTGGGGGGGCCGAGGCAATCAGCCCCAGCATTTT
J gene: TRBJ1-1; D gene: .; clone size: few; V gene: TRBV28; CDR3 protein: CASSSGSLGTEAFF; CDR3 DNA: TGTGCCAGCAGTTCGGGTTCTTTAGGCACTGAAGCTTTCTTT
J gene: TRBJ2-1; D gene: .; clone size: once; V gene: TRBV12-3/TRBV12-4; CDR3 protein: CASSLERVVSYNEQSF; CDR3 DNA: TGTGCCAGCAGTTTAGAAAGGGTGGTCTCCTACAATGAGCAGTCCTTC
J gene: TRBJ1-5; D gene: .; clone size: many; V gene: TRBV12-3/TRBV12-4; CDR3 protein: CASKIQGGSNQPQHF; CDR3 DNA: TGTGCCAGCAAAATACAGGGCGGGAGCAATCAGCCCCAGCATTTT
J gene: TRBJ2-5; D gene: TRBD2; clone size: .; V gene: TRBV12-3/TRBV12-4; CDR3 protein: CASRPTSGSGETQYF; CDR3 DNA: TGTGCCAGCAGGCCGACTAGCGGGAGTGGGGAGACCCAGTACTTC
J gene: TRBJ2-5; D gene: .; clone size: few; V gene: TRBV5-6; CDR3 protein: CASSLDRREETQYF; CDR3 DNA: TGTGCCAGCAGCTTGGATAGACGGGAAGAGACCCAGTACTTC
J gene: TRBJ2-2; D gene: TRBD2; clone size: .; V gene: TRBV29-1; CDR3 protein: CSVPWGGFGGELFF; CDR3 DNA: TGCAGCGTCCCATGGGGGGGGTTTGGCGGGGAGCTGTTTTTT
J gene: TRBJ1-5; D gene: TRBD1; clone size: .; V gene: TRBV20-1; CDR3 protein: CSAGGTGTQPQHF; CDR3 DNA: TGCAGTGCAGGGGGGACAGGGACCCAGCCCCAGCATTTT
J gene: TRBJ1-1; D gene: TRBD1; clone size: .; V gene: TRBV12-5; CDR3 protein: CASGFSTGGTEAFF; CDR3 DNA: TGTGCTAGTGGTTTCTCGACAGGGGGGACTGAAGCTTTCTTT
J gene: TRBJ1-2; D gene: .; clone size: .; V gene: TRBV29-1; CDR3 protein: CSVEHGGDYGYTF; CDR3 DNA: TGCAGCGTTGAACATGGCGGGGACTATGGCTACACCTTC
J gene: TRBJ2-3; D gene: TRBD2; clone size: many; V gene: TRBV5-8; CDR3 protein: CASIDRSSGTSTDTQYF; CDR3 DNA: TGTGCCAGCATTGATCGGTCTAGCGGAACTAGCACAGATACGCAGTATTTT
J gene: TRBJ1-1; D gene: TRBD1; clone size: many; V gene: TRBV20-1; CDR3 protein: CSASQGARNTEAFF; CDR3 DNA: TGCAGTGCTTCACAGGGGGCGAGAAACACTGAAGCTTTCTTT
J gene: TRBJ1-1; D gene: TRBD1; clone size: .; V gene: TRBV16; CDR3 protein: CASSIRTGATEAFF; CDR3 DNA: TGTGCCAGCAGTATAAGGACAGGGGCCACTGAAGCTTTCTTT